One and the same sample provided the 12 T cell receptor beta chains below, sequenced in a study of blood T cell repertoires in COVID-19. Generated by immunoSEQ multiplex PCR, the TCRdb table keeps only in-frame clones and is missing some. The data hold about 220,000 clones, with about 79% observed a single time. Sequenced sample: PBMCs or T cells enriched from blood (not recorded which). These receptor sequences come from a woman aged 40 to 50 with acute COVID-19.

The CDR3 nucleotides are TGTGCCAGTAGTATCCGGGGTTCGCAGGCCTTTCGGCCCGGCTACACCTTC. Its translation is CASSIRGSQAFRPGYTF. This chain joins TRBV19 and TRBJ1-2; D ambiguous. The CDR3 length is 17 residues. V lost 3 bases, J lost 8 bases, and 25 bases lay in between. Per the germline V gene, CDR1 is LNHDA and CDR2 is SQIVND (reference sequence).

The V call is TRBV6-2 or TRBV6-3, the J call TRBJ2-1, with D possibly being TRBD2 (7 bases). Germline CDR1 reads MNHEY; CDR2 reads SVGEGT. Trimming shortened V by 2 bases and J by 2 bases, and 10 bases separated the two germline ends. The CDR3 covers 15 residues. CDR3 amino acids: CASSYGGATYNEQFF. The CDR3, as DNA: TGTGCCAGCAGTTACGGGGGGGCCACCTACAATGAGCAGTTCTTC.

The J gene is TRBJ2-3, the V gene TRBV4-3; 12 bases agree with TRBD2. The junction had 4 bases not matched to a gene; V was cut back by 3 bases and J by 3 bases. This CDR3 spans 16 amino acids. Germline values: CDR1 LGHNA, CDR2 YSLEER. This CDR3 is CASSHRLAGVTDTQYF. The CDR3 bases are TGCGCCAGCAGCCACAGACTAGCGGGGGTAACAGATACGCAGTATTTT.

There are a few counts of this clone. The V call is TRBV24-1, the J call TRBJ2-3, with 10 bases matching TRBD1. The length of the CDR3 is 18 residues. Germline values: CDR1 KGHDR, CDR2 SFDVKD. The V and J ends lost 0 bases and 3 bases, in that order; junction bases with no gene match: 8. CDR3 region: CATSDLRYDRGQTDTQYF. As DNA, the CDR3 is TGTGCCACCAGTGATTTGCGGTACGACAGGGGGCAGACAGATACGCAGTATTTT.

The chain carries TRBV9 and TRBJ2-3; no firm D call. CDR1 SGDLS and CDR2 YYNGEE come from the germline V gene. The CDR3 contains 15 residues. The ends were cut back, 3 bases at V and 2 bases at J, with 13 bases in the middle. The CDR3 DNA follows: TGTGCCAGCAGCGCCGGTAGCTACCCCACAGATACGCAGTATTTT. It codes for CASSAGSYPTDTQYF.

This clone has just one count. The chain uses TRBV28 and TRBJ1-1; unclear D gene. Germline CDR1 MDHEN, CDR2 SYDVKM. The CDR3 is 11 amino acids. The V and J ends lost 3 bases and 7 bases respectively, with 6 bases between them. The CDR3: CASSFQFEAFF. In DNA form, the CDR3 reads TGTGCCAGCAGTTTCCAGTTTGAAGCTTTCTTT.

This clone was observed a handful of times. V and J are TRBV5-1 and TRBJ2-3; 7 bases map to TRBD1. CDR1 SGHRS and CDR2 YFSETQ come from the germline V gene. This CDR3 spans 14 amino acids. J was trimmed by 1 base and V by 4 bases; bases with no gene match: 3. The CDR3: CASSTGQGTDTQYF. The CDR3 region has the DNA TGCGCCAGCAGCACAGGACAGGGCACAGATACGCAGTATTTT.

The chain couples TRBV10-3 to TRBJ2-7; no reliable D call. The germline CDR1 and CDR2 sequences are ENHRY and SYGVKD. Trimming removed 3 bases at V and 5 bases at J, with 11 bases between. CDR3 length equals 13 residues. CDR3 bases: TGTGCCATCAGTGATCGGGTAACGCACGAGCAGTACTTC. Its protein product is CAISDRVTHEQYF.

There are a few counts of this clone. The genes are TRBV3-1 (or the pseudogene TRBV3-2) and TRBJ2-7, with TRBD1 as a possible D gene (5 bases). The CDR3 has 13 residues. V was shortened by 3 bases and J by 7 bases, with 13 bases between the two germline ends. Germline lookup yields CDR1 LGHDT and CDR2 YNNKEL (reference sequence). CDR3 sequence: CASSHRTPSEQYF. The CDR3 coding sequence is TGTGCCAGCAGCCATCGGACACCCTCGGAGCAGTACTTC.

The CDR3 nucleotides are TGTGCCAGCAGCTTCCCCAGACAAGAGACCCAGTACTTC. Residues: CASSFPRQETQYF. The gene calls are TRBV7-9 and TRBJ2-5; D gene ambiguous. V was trimmed by 3 bases and J by 2 bases, leaving 7 bases between them. The CDR3 sequence is 13 residues long. CDR1 is SEHNR and CDR2 is FQNEAQ in the germline V gene (reference sequence).

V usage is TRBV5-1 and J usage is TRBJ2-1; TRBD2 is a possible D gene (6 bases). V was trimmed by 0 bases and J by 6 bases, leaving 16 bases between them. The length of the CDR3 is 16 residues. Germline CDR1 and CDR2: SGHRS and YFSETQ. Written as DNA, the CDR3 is TGCGCCAGCAGCTTGGGGAGTAGCGGAGCCCTCAATGAGCAGTTCTTC. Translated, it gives CASSLGSSGALNEQFF.

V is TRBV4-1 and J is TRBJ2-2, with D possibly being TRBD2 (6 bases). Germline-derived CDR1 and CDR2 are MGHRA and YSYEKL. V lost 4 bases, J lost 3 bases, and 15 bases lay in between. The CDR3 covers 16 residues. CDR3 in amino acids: CASSPGRRVDTGELFF. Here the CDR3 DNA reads TGCGCCAGCAGCCCGGGCAGGAGGGTGGACACCGGGGAGCTGTTTTTT.